Each of the 19 T cell receptor beta chains below was sequenced from the same sample in a study of T cells after yellow fever vaccination. TCRdb analysed the 5' RACE reads with MiXCR anew, one entry per CDR3 protein. The sample yields about 74,000 distinct CDR3 sequences, more than 5.5% seen once. This material consisted of CD8+ T cells sorted from PBMCs, taken 5 days after the first yellow fever vaccination. These receptors all stem from a man between 18 and 35 years old who received the YFV17D yellow fever vaccine.

This clonotype was seen a few times. CDR3 nucleotide sequence: TGCGCCAGCAGCCAAGATCGCTATGGATTTGCCTCCGAAAAACTGTTTTTT. Protein: CASSQDRYGFASEKLFF. This sequence joins TRBV4-3 and TRBJ1-4; no firm D call. V was trimmed by 0 bases and J by 8 bases, leaving 19 bases between them. Germline values: CDR1 LGHNA, CDR2 YSLEER. The CDR3 runs 17 residues.

This clonotype was counted only a few times. The chain is built from TRBV27 and TRBJ2-3; TRBD2 aligns across 12 bases. Germline CDR1 and CDR2: MNHEY and SMNVEV (reference sequence). The V and J ends lost 4 bases and 2 bases, in that order; junction bases with no gene match: 7. This CDR3 contains 17 residues. CDR3 sequence reads: CASSSLSSGGATDTQYF. The DNA for the CDR3 is TGTGCCAGCAGTTCGCTATCTAGCGGGGGGGCCACAGATACGCAGTATTTT.

This clonotype has at least ten counts. V is TRBV12-3 or TRBV12-4 and J is TRBJ1-5, with D hard to call. Trimming cost V 3 bases and J 3 bases, with 9 bases left between them. The CDR3 is made up of 14 amino acids. The CDR3 DNA is TGTGCCAGCAGTTTTGGCGGGTACAATCAGCCCCAGCATTTT. It specifies CASSFGGYNQPQHF.

This clonotype was picked up a small number of times. V usage is TRBV29-1 and J usage is TRBJ2-2; no firm D call. Deletions cut 3 bases from V and 2 bases from J, with 7 bases between. The CDR3 is 13 residues long. Looked up from germline, CDR1 is SQVTM and CDR2 is ANQGSEA. The CDR3 DNA reads TGCAGCGTTGAGGATTATAACACCGGGGAGCTGTTTTTT. It encodes CSVEDYNTGELFF.

This chain joins TRBV2 and TRBJ2-7; tentatively, D is TRBD2 (5 bases). The CDR3 loop spans 14 amino acids. The V end was cut by 4 bases, the J end by 2 bases, with 12 bases between. The V gene's germline CDR1 is SNHLY and CDR2 FYNNEI. The DNA for the CDR3 is TGTGCCAGCAGTGCGTGGGCCGGGACCTACGAGCAGTACTTC. Translation: CASSAWAGTYEQYF.

This clonotype has a handful of counts. DNA of the CDR3: TGTGCCAGCAGCTTTGCGGATACGCAGTATTTT. This codes for CASSFADTQYF. This chain links TRBV11-2 with TRBJ2-3; D unclear. V lost 3 bases, J lost 6 bases, and 4 bases lay in between. Germline values: CDR1 SGHAT, CDR2 FQNNGV. CDR3 length: 11 amino acids.

V is TRBV19 and J is TRBJ2-7; D perhaps matches TRBD1 (5 bases). Trimming removed 1 base from V and 3 bases from J, with 10 bases in between. Germline values: CDR1 LNHDA, CDR2 SQIVND (reference sequence). The CDR3 has 14 residues. In DNA, the CDR3 is TGTGCCAGTAGTATAGCCGGCGACAGCTACGAGCAGTACTTC. Translation gives CASSIAGDSYEQYF. Filled out from reference TRBV19 and TRBJ2-7, the complete variable domain reads DGGITQSPKYLFRKEGQNVTLSCEQNLNHDAMYWYRQDPGQGLRLIYYSQIVNDFQKGDIAEGYSVSREKKESFPLTVTSAQKNPTAFYLCASSIAGDSYEQYFGPGTRLTVT.

The V and J genes are TRBV7-6 and TRBJ1-1, with unresolved D. There are 14 residues in the CDR3. Trimming shortened V by 1 base and J by 1 base, and 7 bases separated the two germline ends. Per germline, CDR1 SGHVS and CDR2 FNYEAQ. CDR3 in DNA: TGTGCCAGCAGCTTAGGGACGGGGAACACTGAAGCTTTCTTT. This encodes CASSLGTGNTEAFF.

The chain links TRBV6-2 or TRBV6-3 to TRBJ2-2; D is perhaps TRBD2 (5 bases). The CDR3 loop spans 15 amino acids. Germline V lookup: CDR1 MNHEY, CDR2 SVGEGT. Trimming stripped 7 bases from V and 1 base from J, with 13 bases between. The CDR3 loop reads CASNNLRVNTGELFF. The DNA for the CDR3 is TGTGCCAGCAACAACTTGCGGGTGAACACCGGGGAGCTGTTTTTT.

V usage is TRBV2 and J usage is TRBJ2-6; D is ambiguous. The germline V and J ends were trimmed by 7 bases and 1 base, with 8 bases remaining between them. Germline lookup yields CDR1 SNHLY and CDR2 FYNNEI. There are 14 residues in the CDR3. The CDR3 loop is CASTLGSGANVLTF. The DNA of the CDR3 is TGTGCCAGCACCCTAGGATCTGGGGCCAACGTCCTGACTTTC. Full variable domain (missing parts from reference TRBV2 and TRBJ2-6): EPEVTQTPSHQVTQMGQEVILRCVPISNHLYFYWYRQILGQKVEFLVSFYNNEISEKSEIFDDQFSVERPDGSNFTLKIRSTKLEDSAMYFCASTLGSGANVLTFGAGSRLTVL.

This clonotype was seen ten or more times. The V call is TRBV6-2 or TRBV6-3, the J call TRBJ1-2; the D gene is possibly TRBD1 (6 bases). Germline-derived CDR1 and CDR2 are MNHEY and SVGEGT. The CDR3 is 13 amino acids. Deletions cut 2 bases from V and 9 bases from J, with 13 bases between. The CDR3 bases are TGTGCCAGCAGTTACCCCAGGGGCTGGAGCTACACCTTC. It yields the protein CASSYPRGWSYTF.

This clonotype was found many times. V is TRBV4-1 and J is TRBJ1-1; 8 positions match TRBD1. CDR1 and CDR2 (germline): MGHRA, YSYEKL. This CDR3 is 15 amino acids long. V gave up 4 bases and J gave up 3 bases; unmatched junction bases: 7. CDR3 nucleotides: TGCGCCAGCAGCCGGGCCATACAGGGGGACACTGAAGCTTTCTTT. Translation gives CASSRAIQGDTEAFF.

Only a few counts were recorded for this clonotype. The genes are TRBV4-3 and TRBJ1-5; tentative D call: TRBD1 (5 bases). CDR3 length: 15 amino acids. Germline CDR1 and CDR2: LGHNA and YSLEER. Between the trimmed V and J ends, which lost 0 bases and 5 bases, there was a span of 11 bases. CDR3 in DNA: TGCGCCAGCAGCCAAGATGGGGACCGTGATCAGCCCCAGCATTTT. It encodes CASSQDGDRDQPQHF.

This clonotype has a handful of counts. The chain is built from TRBV6-1 and TRBJ2-1; D might be TRBD1 (5 bases). V lost 10 bases and J lost 0, with 7 bases in between. Germline V gene data show CDR1 as MNHNS and CDR2 as SASEGT. CDR3 size: 12 residues. The CDR3: CAIDSSYNEQFF. CDR3 DNA sequence: TGTGCCATCGACAGCTCCTACAATGAGCAGTTCTTC.

This clonotype occurred a few times. No DNA is shown, since the ends of the CDR3 on it are uncertain; the CDR3 is the one TCRdb lists. The chain employs TRBV5-4 and TRBJ2-1; TRBD1, as called in the table, went unchecked against the DNA. The germline gives CDR1 SGHNT, CDR2 YYREEE (reference sequence). The CDR3 sequence runs 14 residues, both termini included. Here the CDR3 reads CASSFGPGNNEQFF.

This clonotype was detected ten times or more. The chain employs TRBV7-9 and TRBJ2-7, with 8 positions matching TRBD1. Unmatched junction bases numbered 6, after V lost 1 base and J lost 7 bases. This CDR3 is 14 amino acids long. Per germline, CDR1 SEHNR and CDR2 FQNEAQ (reference sequence). This chain's CDR3 is CASSLEVRGLEQYF. The CDR3 DNA is TGTGCCAGCAGCTTAGAGGTCAGGGGGCTAGAGCAGTACTTC.

This clonotype was recorded many times. V and J are TRBV5-1 and TRBJ2-3, with D unresolved. This CDR3 comprises 13 residues. V was clipped by 0 bases and J by 5 bases, with 7 bases between them. The germline gives CDR1 SGHRS, CDR2 YFSETQ. The CDR3 DNA reads as TGCGCCAGCAGCTTGGAAGACGGAGATACGCAGTATTTT. Translated, it gives CASSLEDGDTQYF.

This clonotype was found a few times. The chain recombines TRBV9 with TRBJ1-1, with 7 bases lining up with TRBD1. CDR1 is SGDLS, CDR2 YYNGEE, per germline. The CDR3 spans 15 residues. V shed 0 bases, J shed 4 bases, and the junction held 6 bases outside the gene matches. CDR3 amino acids: CASSVGQGVATEAFF. The DNA of the CDR3 is TGTGCCAGCAGCGTAGGTCAGGGGGTAGCCACTGAAGCTTTCTTT. The whole variable domain, remainder taken from reference TRBV9 and TRBJ1-1, is DSGVTQTPKHLITATGQRVTLRCSPRSGDLSVYWYQQSLDQGLQFLIQYYNGEERAKGNILERFSAQQFPDLHSELNLSSLELGDSALYFCASSVGQGVATEAFFGQGTRLTVV.

This clonotype was recorded many times. This chain joins TRBV7-9 and TRBJ2-4; no firm D call. Germline values: CDR1 SEHNR, CDR2 FQNEAQ (reference sequence). The V gene lost 5 bases and the J gene lost 1 base, with 12 bases spanning the gap. The CDR3 extends over 15 amino acids. CDR3 bases: TGTGCCAGCAGCCGAGAAGAGGACGCCAAAAACATTCAGTACTTC. Amino acid sequence: CASSREEDAKNIQYF.